The TCR beta chain described here comes from a study of identical twins. Germline CDR1 MNHNY, CDR2 SVGAGI (reference sequence). The length of the CDR3 is 11 residues. V dropped 4 bases and J dropped 15 bases, with 13 bases sitting between them. This clonotype was recorded many times. What it binds is not known. TCRdb re-analysed the 5' RACE reads in MiXCR, keeping a single row per CDR3 protein. The sample consists of 140,000 to 150,000 distinct CDR3 sequences, around 3.5% of them appearing once. Study-wide results and caveats: Clonotypes of the beta chain that were abundant in cord blood carried fewer insertions (memory repertoires showed none). Some out-of-frame alpha sequences were shared by twins, and these showed excess low generation probability.

The specimen was memory T cells sorted from blood. The sequence was collected from a man aged 18 to 30 in good health. The chain links TRBV6-6 to TRBJ2-1; no clear D gene. The CDR3 DNA sequence: TGTGCCAGCAGTTCTCGGACCACGGGGTTCTTC. Translating gives CASSSRTTGFF.